This T cell receptor (beta chain) was sequenced for a study of T cell responses to AZD1222 COVID-19 vaccine (dated by TCRdb to the early 2020s). Study-level background: A total of just over 230 trial participants underwent TCR sequencing, of whom roughly 210 had received two doses of AZD1222 and 26 had received two doses of the MenACWY control vaccine. Enrollment into the trials was organized by age into subgroups of 18-55, 56-69 and 70-plus years, and those subgroups contained about 160, 30 and 59 TCR-sequenced participants, respectively.

Via the germline V gene (reference sequence), CDR1 is SGHNT and CDR2 YYREEE. V is cut by 3 bases and J by 6 bases, and the space between the germline ends is 18 bases. The CDR3 measures 15 amino acids from cysteine to phenylalanine. Of all the DNA, just the CDR3 is kept, 45 bases in frame from base 1. The CDR3 regions of human TCRbeta chains were analyzed by immunosequencing. The authors' analysis ran thus. Repertoire TCRs were checked for matches against a reference library of SARS-CoV-2-specific TCRs that had been generated using the MIRA antigen-specificity platform. Breadth meant the fraction of unique TCRs that were SARS-CoV-2-associated, whereas depth meant the fraction of total T cells that were SARS-CoV-2-associated. Using the MIRA data, every spike-specific TCR was mapped to the spike region that the TCR reacted to and assigned to either a CD4 or a CD8 class. Log10-transformed breadth and depth values were compared by one-way ANOVA with Sidak's multiple comparisons tests. TCRdb holds this immuneACCESS table with in-frame rearrangements only. Some clones are missing; in checked studies, unresolved V genes explain under half, and the rest has no known cause. The V and J calls and the clone size are those of that table, but D and trimming were determined from the DNA. The sample table contains around 45,000 clones; only one count was recorded for about four fifths of them. The ten most abundant clones make up about 20% of the sample.

Taken with the paper, the label for time point translates to: about 28 days (+/-7) after the second vaccine dose. The sample's treatment or condition label is to be understood as: meningococcal conjugate vaccine given as trial control. Vaccinee samples came from UK trials COV001 and COV002, including a single-blind randomized controlled phase 2/3 trial of AZD1222 (ChAdOx1 nCoV-19) in healthy adults. For TCRbeta chain sequencing, PBMC samples from trial participants were taken at day 0 and at day 28 after the second dose. This clone was seen only once. Its specific antigen is unknown. The sample holds no much larger clone one base away, and base qualities are not on file. What the work shows at the level of the full study, not this receptor alone: Reportedly, close to half of the unique spike-specific TCRs recognized epitopes lying outside the regions that are mutated in the B.1.351 and B.1.1.7 variants. The 56-69-year group was small, and its depth increase did not reach significance, likely because of low power. Because no samples from the day 14 peak response were available, repertoires could be characterized only after the peak T cell response. After two AZD1222 doses, spike-specific TCR breadth and depth were significantly higher than at day 0 and than in MenACWY recipients. Vaccine-associated CD4 TCRs spanned the whole spike protein, with dominant responses in regions 160-218 and 743-854. Conclusions about previously exposed vaccinees are limited, since just five or six AZD1222 recipients were seropositive for SARS-CoV-2 at baseline. Participants were mostly white British and included more females than males, and it was suggested by the authors that clonal diversity may have been underestimated.

This material consisted of peripheral blood, taken 28 days after the second dose of the MenACWY control vaccine. The clonotype originates from an adult who received the MenACWY meningococcal vaccine as a control. The chain was built from TRBV5-4 and TRBJ1-2; the D gene is possibly TRBD1, with 5 bases matching. The DNA sequence is as follows: TGTGCCAGCAGCTGGCAGAACCTATTGGGGGATGGCTACACCTTC. Its translation is CASSWQNLLGDGYTF.